The clone carrying this T cell receptor (beta chain) turned up a few times. The data stem from a study of T cells in Graves' hyperthyroidism and ophthalmopathy. Among the patients, aged 18 to 65, hyperthyroidism was newly diagnosed and had lasted under 2 months. 9.5 to 10 ml fresh peripheral blood yielded the PBMCs. Losses at the gene ends were 3 bases for V and 2 bases for J; bases not matched to a gene: 2. CDR3 length equals 15 residues. The germline V gene encodes CDR1 MNHEY and CDR2 SVGAGI. Researchers took RNA transcripts and amplified the TCR beta CDR3 regions from them. The primer set for the first-round RT-PCR of the TCR CDR3 was HTBI. TCRdb re-called the multiplex PCR reads with MiXCR, one entry per CDR3 protein. This sample has about 840,000 distinct CDR3 sequences, with 35% to 45% found just once.

The chain is built from TRBV6-5 and TRBJ2-2; 8 bases are a match to TRBD1. Sequencing used blood. The TCR comes from a young man with Graves' hyperthyroidism. The CDR3, as DNA: TGTGCCAGCAGTTATCAGGGGGCCAACACCGGGGAGCTGTTTTTT. Protein sequence: CASSYQGANTGELFF.